These T cell receptor beta chains were read from a single sample in a study of T-cell memory formation after mild COVID-19. MiXCR, applied by TCRdb to the 5' RACE reads, yields one record per CDR3 protein. The table records about 150,000 distinct CDR3 sequences, roughly a fifth of them present only once. Sequencing input: PBMCs or a T cell subset sorted from them (not recorded which). All receptors derive from an adult woman who had mild COVID-19 (a few samples of this study predate the infection). Cell type and time point are not known. CDR3s include the opening cysteine and the closing phenylalanine or tryptophan. D genes are given only for firm matches.

V,D,CDR3
TRBV5-5,NA,CASSLMGTNYGYTF
TRBV5-1,TRBD1,CASSSGQGIEETQYF
TRBV12-5,NA,CASGEGTTNEKLFF
TRBV5-1,NA,CASSFTTDTQYF
TRBV5-4,NA,CASSLGGTQVYGYTF
TRBV4-3,TRBD2,CASSQGGAGGSYNEQFF
TRBV29-1,TRBD1,CSVEKGTGSTDTQYF
TRBV29-1,TRBD1,CSPDRGQGTEAFF
TRBV6-5,TRBD1,CASSYGQGAGVTEAFF
TRBV19,TRBD2,CASKGTGGTSVDEQYF
TRBV10-3,TRBD1,CAISGQGFYEQYF
TRBV5-5,NA,CASSLAGAGHNEQFF
TRBV6-6,NA,CASSWVDSINQPQHF
TRBV11-1,NA,CASSLVGGEAFF
TRBV19,NA,CASSINKDSPLHF
TRBV4-1,TRBD2,CASTLGGVPYNEQFF
TRBV12-3/TRBV12-4,TRBD1,CASSSQGENQPQHF
TRBV30,TRBD2,CAWSAGGEHEQFF
TRBV12-3/TRBV12-4,NA,CASSFLTGNAEAFF
TRBV5-1,TRBD1,CASSLGDRRSTDTQYF
TRBV6-2/TRBV6-3,TRBD1,CASNRQGWTEAFF
TRBV5-1,TRBD1,CASSAGTDLFTDTQYF
TRBV6-5,NA,CASSVGGLSYEQYF
TRBV29-1,NA,CSVGGANSYNEQFF
TRBV6-5,NA,CASSDPGTEAFF
TRBV7-9,NA,CASRSVGNTEAFF
TRBV20-1,TRBD1,CSATTGGPLNEQYF
TRBV7-6,TRBD1,CASSTGTGEYQQYF
TRBV11-2,NA,CASSPGLNEKLFF
TRBV15,NA,CATYNEQFF
TRBV11-3,NA,CASSPLGGDTEAFF
TRBV7-2,TRBD2,CASSSTGTRGFEQFF
TRBV6-2/TRBV6-3,NA,CASSQDGHVQYF
TRBV9,NA,CASSETVSVSEQYF
TRBV29-1,NA,CSADEGPGELFF
TRBV7-8,TRBD1,CASSWWDRARGEQFF
TRBV14,NA,CASSPTRNHEQYF
TRBV12-3/TRBV12-4,NA,CASSFGDYQETQYF
TRBV18,TRBD2,CASSPRLSGRGYNEQFF
TRBV7-2,TRBD1,CASSSQGGNTEAFF
TRBV12-3/TRBV12-4,TRBD2,CASRYGTSGSDEQFF
TRBV6-6,NA,CASSYWSGSYEQYF
TRBV6-6,NA,CASSQRTGSGYTF
TRBV4-1,TRBD1,CASSQGSRGYNEQFF
TRBV5-4,TRBD2,CASSSWDYPREQYF
TRBV4-3,NA,CASSQGAGRYNEQFF
TRBV27,NA,CASSSSRYHRGNEQYF
TRBV5-1,TRBD1,CASSATGGGTEAFF
TRBV15,TRBD1,CATRVIRDRFASGRETQYF
TRBV29-1,TRBD1,CSVGDRRFGYTF
TRBV5-1,TRBD1,CASSFGQGAGEQYF